This record looks at one T cell receptor (beta chain) sequence and its context. The V gene's germline CDR1 is LGHNA and CDR2 YSLEER. Trimming removed 2 bases from V and 0 bases from J; junction bases left unmatched: 4. The CDR3 is 16 amino acids. This record comes from a study of blood T cell repertoires in COVID-19. Study summary: The United States, Italy and Spain were the sources of the acute and convalescent COVID-19 samples. The analysed material was cDNA or gDNA that came from T cells, B-cell-depleted T cells, or PBMCs.

In the original analysis: Reference gene primers were amplified, and this amplification served to estimate nucleated cell counts. Method: immunoSEQ multiplex PCR; TCRdb's copy keeps in-frame clones and lacks some. V and J calls and clone size come straight from that table; D and trimming were deduced from the DNA. Of more than 300,000 clones listed, around 90% were seen once; the top ten hold roughly 6.5%. V is TRBV4-3 and J is TRBJ1-3; TRBD1 matches 7 bases. Sequences were obtained from peripheral blood. This clonotype was obtained from a man younger than 35 who had recovered from COVID-19. The CDR3 reads CASSQIQGISGNTIYF. CDR3 nucleotide sequence: TGCGCCAGCAGCCAAATACAGGGGATCTCTGGAAACACCATATATTTT.